These 29 T cell receptor beta chains came from one sample sequenced in a study of cytomegalovirus exposure and HLA in healthy donors (dated by TCRdb to the late 2010s). The receptor library was made with the immunoSEQ multiplex PCR assay. The multiplex PCR relied on a mix of 60 forward primers for TCR Vbeta segments and 13 reverse primers for TCR Jbeta segments. TCRdb took over this immuneACCESS table, retaining in-frame rearrangements with V and J assigned. Such tables are incomplete; in checked studies, under half of the missing clones stem from an unresolved V gene, and the remainder is unexplained. Across this sample there are around 62,000 clones, with about 82% seen only once. Just under 3% of the sample belongs to the ten largest clones. Sequenced: PBMCs. The receptors shown here come from a woman between 25 and 40 years old in good health and CMV-seronegative.

The gene calls are TRBV30 and TRBJ2-2, with TRBD1 identical over 8 bases. The CDR3 contains 14 residues. Germline-derived CDR1 and CDR2 are GTSNPN and SVGIG (reference sequence). J gave up 5 bases and V 4 bases, and 6 bases lay outside the gene matches. This chain's CDR3 is CAWTGRGHTGELFF. DNA for the CDR3: TGTGCCTGGACAGGCAGGGGGCATACCGGGGAGCTGTTTTTT.

The J gene is TRBJ1-3, the V gene TRBV28; 11 bases map to TRBD1. From germline, CDR1 is MDHEN and CDR2 SYDVKM. CDR3 length equals 16 residues. V shed 5 bases and J 3 bases; nucleotides not matched to a gene: 6. CDR3 in amino acids: CASSPWTGGDGNTIYF. The CDR3 nucleotides are TGTGCCAGCAGTCCGTGGACAGGGGGCGATGGAAACACCATATATTTT.

The table lists this clone with a few counts. The rearrangement joins TRBV9 to TRBJ1-1, with D possibly being TRBD1 (5 bases). This CDR3 has 15 residues. V lost 4 bases, J lost 5 bases, and 18 bases lay in between. CDR1 SGDLS and CDR2 YYNGEE come from the germline V gene. CDR3 sequence reads: CASSSRPGAGTEAFF. The CDR3, as DNA: TGTGCCAGCAGCTCCCGGCCCGGGGCGGGGACTGAAGCTTTCTTT. Looking up the rest from reference TRBV9 and TRBJ1-1 gives the full variable domain: DSGVTQTPKHLITATGQRVTLRCSPRSGDLSVYWYQQSLDQGLQFLIQYYNGEERAKGNILERFSAQQFPDLHSELNLSSLELGDSALYFCASSSRPGAGTEAFFGQGTRLTVV.

The DNA for the CDR3 is TGTGCCAGCAGCTCCGGGACAGGGGTGCCGAACACCGGGGAGCTGTTTTTT. Translation: CASSSGTGVPNTGELFF. The chain is built from TRBV7-9 and TRBJ2-2, with 10 bases identical to TRBD1. Germline values: CDR1 SEHNR, CDR2 FQNEAQ (reference sequence). V was pared by 4 bases and J by 0 bases, with 5 bases of the junction left unmatched. The CDR3 has 17 residues.

The chain employs TRBV2 and TRBJ1-2; 10 bases agree with TRBD1. Trimming cost V 4 bases and J 5 bases; bases outside gene matches: 13. CDR1 SNHLY and CDR2 FYNNEI come from the germline V gene. This CDR3 is 17 amino acids long. The CDR3 coding sequence is TGTGCCAGCAGTGCCCAGGGGATGACAGGGGGCCTTTATGGCTACACCTTC. Translating it yields CASSAQGMTGGLYGYTF.

The chain employs TRBV27 and TRBJ1-4; D perhaps matches TRBD1 (5 bases). CDR1 MNHEY and CDR2 SMNVEV come from the germline V gene (reference sequence). V was shortened by 1 base and J by 6 bases, with 15 bases between the two germline ends. The CDR3 loop spans 16 amino acids. The CDR3 spells CASSLYVAGTDEKLFF. The DNA of the CDR3 is TGTGCCAGCAGTTTATATGTGGCAGGGACTGATGAAAAACTGTTTTTT.

The chain has TRBV11-2 and TRBJ2-3, with a possible D match to TRBD2 (7 bases). Germline V lookup: CDR1 SGHAT, CDR2 FQNNGV. V lost 5 bases, J lost 1 base, and 10 bases lay in between. This CDR3 is built from 14 residues. DNA of the CDR3: TGTGCCAGCAGCCGCGGGGGCCGCACAGATACGCAGTATTTT. Translated, it gives CASSRGGRTDTQYF.

This chain uses TRBV18 with TRBJ2-3; tentative D call: TRBD2 (5 bases). Per the germline V gene, CDR1 is KGHSH and CDR2 is LQKENI. The V end lost 5 bases, the J end lost 7 bases, and 16 bases lay between the germline ends. The CDR3 runs to 14 residues. The CDR3 protein is CASSYLAATHTQYF. DNA for the CDR3: TGTGCCAGCTCATATCTAGCCGCGACCCATACGCAGTATTTT.

The chain joins TRBV9 to TRBJ1-1; 7 bases fit TRBD1. J lost 2 bases, V lost 1 base, and 8 bases had no gene match. Germline CDR1 and CDR2: SGDLS and YYNGEE. This CDR3 spans 16 amino acids. Written as DNA, the CDR3 is TGTGCCAGCAGCGTAACCAAGACAGGGAGTAACACTGAAGCTTTCTTT. This sequence encodes CASSVTKTGSNTEAFF.

V gene TRBV7-6 combines with J gene TRBJ1-3, with TRBD1 matching over 8 bases. J gave up 4 bases and V 1 base, and 6 bases lay outside the gene matches. The CDR3 length is 16 residues. Germline assignment: CDR1 SGHVS and CDR2 FNYEAQ. DNA of the CDR3: TGTGCCAGCAGCTTAGACCCAGGGGGCTCAGGAAACACCATATATTTT. The encoded protein is CASSLDPGGSGNTIYF.

The CDR3 loop is CASSLHVSGGADTQYF. The CDR3 DNA is TGTGCCAGCAGTCTACATGTTAGCGGGGGCGCAGATACGCAGTATTTT. V usage is TRBV6-4 and J usage is TRBJ2-3, with TRBD2 matching over 9 bases. The V and J ends lost 5 bases and 4 bases, in that order; junction bases with no gene match: 10. Germline V CDR1 and CDR2: MRHNA, SNTAGT. This CDR3 comprises 16 residues.

V is TRBV5-1 and J is TRBJ2-1; 9 bases align to TRBD2. J gave up 7 bases and V 0 bases, and 11 bases lay outside the gene matches. Germline CDR1 and CDR2: SGHRS and YFSETQ. CDR3 length: 17 amino acids. The CDR3 reads CASSLAVRGGFGNEQFF. The DNA for the CDR3 is TGCGCCAGCAGCTTGGCCGTGCGGGGGGGATTTGGGAATGAGCAGTTCTTC.

The chain has TRBV19 and TRBJ2-3; a possible D gene is TRBD1 (5 bases). V was pared by 0 bases and J by 0 bases, with 10 bases between. The CDR3 length is 16 residues. Germline V gene data show CDR1 as LNHDA and CDR2 as SQIVND (reference sequence). The CDR3 loop reads CASSIEAGHSTDTQYF. DNA for the CDR3: TGTGCCAGTAGTATAGAAGCAGGGCACAGCACAGATACGCAGTATTTT.

The chain has TRBV5-5 and TRBJ2-2; no definite D call. The germline V gene encodes CDR1 SGHKS and CDR2 YYEKEE (reference sequence). This CDR3 is built from 13 residues. The V end was cut by 0 bases, the J end by 6 bases, with 6 bases between. The CDR3 sequence is CASSLVRAGELFF. The CDR3 region has the DNA TGTGCCAGCAGCTTGGTTCGGGCCGGGGAGCTGTTTTTT. Looking up the rest from reference TRBV5-5 and TRBJ2-2 gives the full variable domain: DAGVTQSPTHLIKTRGQQVTLRCSPISGHKSVSWYQQVLGQGPQFIFQYYEKEERGRGNFPDRFSARQFPNYSSELNVNALLLGDSALYLCASSLVRAGELFFGEGSRLTVL.

This chain connects TRBV5-1 to TRBJ1-2, with D perhaps matching TRBD1 (5 bases). The CDR3 sequence is 13 residues long. Germline values: CDR1 SGHRS, CDR2 YFSETQ. The V gene lost 0 bases and the J gene lost 8 bases, with 11 bases spanning the gap. As DNA, the CDR3 is TGCGCCAGCAGCTTGGAGGCCGGGGGGGGCTACACCTTC. Protein: CASSLEAGGGYTF.

The genes are TRBV27 and TRBJ2-3; 7 nucleotides match TRBD1. Trimming cost V 3 bases and J 3 bases; bases outside gene matches: 3. From germline, CDR1 is MNHEY and CDR2 SMNVEV (reference sequence). This CDR3 contains 14 residues. The CDR3 DNA sequence: TGTGCCAGCAGTTTGAGACAGGGTACAGATACGCAGTATTTT. This translates into CASSLRQGTDTQYF.

The chain is built from TRBV18 and TRBJ2-7; 7 bases match TRBD2. CDR1 is KGHSH and CDR2 is LQKENI in the germline V gene. This CDR3 region has 14 residues. V trimming: 1 base; J trimming: 2 bases; junction bases outside the gene matches: 2. The CDR3 nucleotides are TGTGCCAGCTCACCACGGGGGGGTACCTACGAGCAGTACTTC. Translating it yields CASSPRGGTYEQYF.

This sequence joins TRBV7-2 and TRBJ2-4; possibly TRBD2 for D (5 bases). This CDR3 has 13 residues. The V gene lost 2 bases and the J gene lost 8 bases, with 10 bases spanning the gap. CDR1 is SGHTA, CDR2 FQGNSA, per germline. The CDR3 loop reads CASSLRERDIQYF. For the CDR3, the DNA is TGTGCCAGCAGCTTAAGGGAGAGGGACATTCAGTACTTC.

This chain links TRBV4-2 with TRBJ1-6; possible D gene TRBD1, 5 bases. Trimming removed 4 bases from V and 10 bases from J, with 11 bases in between. The CDR3 runs 13 residues. Germline V gene lookup returns CDR1 LGHNA and CDR2 YNFKEQ. CDR3 sequence reads: CASSPPGDSPLHF. CDR3 nucleotide sequence: TGTGCCAGCAGCCCTCCGGGGGACTCACCCCTCCACTTT.

The V gene is TRBV10-1, the J gene TRBJ2-2, with D perhaps matching TRBD1 (5 bases). Germline V CDR1 and CDR2: WNHNN, SYGVQD (reference sequence). V dropped 6 bases and J dropped 4 bases, with 12 bases sitting between them. The length of the CDR3 is 14 residues. The CDR3 nucleotides read TGCGCCAGCAGAGACAGTAAGGGCACCGGGGAGCTGTTTTTT. This codes for CASRDSKGTGELFF.

This sequence joins TRBV2 and TRBJ1-5; TRBD1 agrees at 7 bases. The V segment lost 5 bases and the J segment 7 bases; nucleotides outside the gene matches: 8. CDR3 length: 14 residues. Per germline, CDR1 SNHLY and CDR2 FYNNEI. Written as DNA, the CDR3 is TGTGCCAGCAGTCTCCGACAGGGAAAACAGCCCCAGCATTTT. Amino acid sequence: CASSLRQGKQPQHF.

The CDR3, as DNA: TGTGCCAGCAGCCGTGTCTCTGGGGCCAACGTCCTGACTTTC. It specifies CASSRVSGANVLTF. The genes are TRBV7-2 and TRBJ2-6; D ambiguous. Germline V CDR1 and CDR2: SGHTA, FQGNSA. The germline V and J ends were trimmed by 5 bases and 0 bases, with 5 bases remaining between them. The CDR3 covers 14 residues.

The J gene is TRBJ2-7, the V gene TRBV6-1; 9 bases align to TRBD1. From germline, CDR1 is MNHNS and CDR2 SASEGT. V dropped 2 bases and J dropped 3; count of bases not matched to a gene: 17. The CDR3 contains 19 residues. CDR3 bases: TGTGCCAGCAGTGAAACTTGGGGAGACAGGGGGTTTGAAGGCTACGAGCAGTACTTC. Amino acids: CASSETWGDRGFEGYEQYF.

The chain employs TRBV5-6 and TRBJ2-5, with 12 positions matching TRBD2. Germline V gene lookup returns CDR1 SGHDT and CDR2 YYEEEE. CDR3 length: 19 residues. V lost 0 bases to trimming and J lost 4 bases; unmatched junction nucleotides: 13. CDR3 protein: CASSLVGGYLAGGRETQYF. CDR3 in DNA: TGTGCCAGCAGCTTGGTGGGGGGATACCTAGCGGGGGGGCGAGAGACCCAGTACTTC. The whole variable domain, filled in from reference TRBV5-6 and TRBJ2-5, reads DAGVTQSPTHLIKTRGQQVTLRCSPKSGHDTVSWYQQALGQGPQFIFQYYEEEERQRGNFPDRFSGHQFPNYSSELNVNALLLGDSALYLCASSLVGGYLAGGRETQYFGPGTRLLVL.

CDR3: CSVESRSYEQYF. In DNA, the CDR3 is TGCAGCGTTGAAAGCCGATCCTACGAGCAGTACTTC. The chain has TRBV29-1 and TRBJ2-7; D gene ambiguous. V shed 2 bases and J shed 1 base, with 6 bases lying between them. The CDR3 extends over 12 amino acids. Germline assignment: CDR1 SQVTM and CDR2 ANQGSEA.

The chain links TRBV10-1 to TRBJ2-7; D gene unclear. Trimming took 4 bases from V and 0 from J, leaving 4 bases between them. This CDR3 contains 12 residues. Germline lookup yields CDR1 WNHNN and CDR2 SYGVQD (reference sequence). CDR3 bases: TGCGCCAGCAGTGGGAGCTCCTACGAGCAGTACTTC. Its protein is CASSGSSYEQYF.

V and J are TRBV19 and TRBJ1-5, with D tentatively TRBD1 (5 bases). Germline lookup yields CDR1 LNHDA and CDR2 SQIVND (reference sequence). The length of the CDR3 is 15 residues. The ends were cut back, 5 bases at V and 4 bases at J, with 15 bases in the middle. In nucleotides, the CDR3 is TGTGCCAGTAGTCCCGTGAAGACAGAGAATCAGCCCCAGCATTTT. Its protein product is CASSPVKTENQPQHF.

V gene TRBV5-1 combines with J gene TRBJ1-4; 7 bases align to TRBD1. Germline-derived CDR1 and CDR2 are SGHRS and YFSETQ. J was trimmed by 8 bases and V by 4 bases; bases with no gene match: 8. The CDR3 extends over 14 amino acids. The CDR3 protein is CASSEGGRREKLFF. CDR3 nucleotides: TGCGCCAGCAGCGAAGGGGGCCGAAGGGAAAAACTGTTTTTT.

J is TRBJ2-5 and V is TRBV9; 9 nucleotides align to TRBD2. Trimming took 10 bases from V and 2 from J; bases not matched to a gene: 12. Per the germline V gene, CDR1 is SGDLS and CDR2 is YYNGEE. The CDR3 contains 15 residues. The CDR3 sequence is CASGGLADQQETQYF. CDR3 coding DNA: TGTGCCTCGGGGGGACTAGCCGACCAACAAGAGACCCAGTACTTC.